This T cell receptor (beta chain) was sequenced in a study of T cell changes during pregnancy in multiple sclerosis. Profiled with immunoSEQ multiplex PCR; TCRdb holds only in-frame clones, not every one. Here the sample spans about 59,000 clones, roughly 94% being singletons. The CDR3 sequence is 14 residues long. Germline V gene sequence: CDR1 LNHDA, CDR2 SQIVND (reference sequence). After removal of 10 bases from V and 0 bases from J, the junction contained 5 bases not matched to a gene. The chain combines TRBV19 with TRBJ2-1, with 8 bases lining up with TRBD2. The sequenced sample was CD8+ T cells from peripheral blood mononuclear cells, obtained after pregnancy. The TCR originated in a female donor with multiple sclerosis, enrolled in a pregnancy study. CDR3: CATQSGSSYNEQFF. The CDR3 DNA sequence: TGTGCCACCCAAAGCGGGAGCTCCTACAATGAGCAGTTCTTC.